The 3 T cell receptor beta chains below come from one sample, sequenced in a study of blood T cell repertoires in COVID-19. Measured with immunoSEQ multiplex PCR; TCRdb has only the in-frame clones, and not every one. The sample has some 230,000 clones, roughly four fifths seen once. The sample was PBMCs or T cells enriched from blood (not recorded which). The receptor set was obtained from a man in his forties who had recovered from COVID-19.

This sequence joins TRBV3-1 (or the pseudogene TRBV3-2) and TRBJ1-6, with TRBD1 identical over 9 bases. CDR3 length equals 16 residues. J gave up 10 bases and V 6 bases, and 13 bases lay outside the gene matches. Looked up from germline, CDR1 is LGHDT and CDR2 is YNNKEL (reference sequence). CDR3 region: CASSYALQGADSPLHF. The CDR3 DNA sequence: TGTGCCAGCAGTTACGCCCTACAGGGGGCAGACTCACCCCTCCACTTT.

V gene TRBV19 combines with J gene TRBJ2-7; 9 bases are shared with TRBD1. The germline gives CDR1 LNHDA, CDR2 SQIVND (reference sequence). V shed 10 bases, J shed 7 bases, and the junction held 14 bases outside the gene matches. The CDR3 consists of 14 residues. CDR3 nucleotides: TGTGCCACCTCACCGGGACAGGGTCTCAAAGAGCAGTACTTC. It is translated as CATSPGQGLKEQYF.

Regarding this clone: This CDR3 is also generated by other DNA sequences in the sample. The chain carries TRBV7-9 and TRBJ1-1; D not resolved. This CDR3 is built from 13 residues. The germline gives CDR1 SEHNR, CDR2 FQNEAQ (reference sequence). Trimming stripped 1 base from V and 2 bases from J, with 5 bases between. The CDR3 DNA follows: TGTGCCAGCAGCTTAGGGGCAAACACTGAAGCTTTCTTT. Amino acid sequence: CASSLGANTEAFF.